This T cell receptor (beta chain) was sequenced for a study of T cell responses to AZD1222 COVID-19 vaccine listed by TCRdb under 2021. Background for the entire study: TCR sequencing covered roughly 230 trial participants: about 210 given two doses of AZD1222 and around 26 given two doses of MenACWY control vaccine. Trial participants were enrolled by age into 18-55, 56-69 and 70-plus year subgroups, with 148, 28 and 57 TCR-sequenced participants respectively. The study at large found these results: Because no samples from the day 14 peak response were available, repertoires could be characterized only after the peak T cell response. In the small 56-69-year group, the increase in depth fell short of significance, most likely because of low power. Epitopes outside the regions mutated in the B.1.351 and B.1.1.7 variants were reportedly recognized by nearly half of the unique spike-specific TCRs. After two AZD1222 doses, spike-specific TCR breadth and depth were significantly higher than at day 0 and than in MenACWY recipients. Participants were mostly white British and included more females than males, and it was suggested by the authors that clonal diversity may have been underestimated. The vaccine-associated CD4 TCRs covered the entire spike protein, and the dominant responses fell in regions 160-218 and 743-854. Only five to seven AZD1222 recipients were SARS-CoV-2 seropositive at baseline, limiting conclusions about previously exposed vaccinees.

With regard to this clone: This receptor's antigen is unknown. Per-nucleotide qualities are absent, and no much larger clonotype sits a single base away.

The CDR3 measures 12 amino acids from cysteine to phenylalanine. The retained sequence is limited to the CDR3, 36 bases, with the frame set at the first base. The CDR1 and CDR2 encoded by the germline V gene are SQVTM and ANQGSEA. Relative to germline, V is 8 bases shorter and J is 6 bases shorter, with 14 bases between their ends. The CDR3 regions of human TCRbeta chains were analyzed by immunosequencing. As for how the authors treated the data: TCRs in the repertoires were compared against a reference library of SARS-CoV-2-specific TCRs that had been generated with the MIRA antigen-specificity platform. Breadth was defined as the fraction of unique TCRs that were SARS-CoV-2-associated. Depth was defined as the fraction of total T cells that were SARS-CoV-2-associated. Each spike-specific TCR was assigned to its reactive spike region and to a CD4 or CD8 class using the MIRA data. Log10-transformed breadth and depth values were compared by one-way ANOVA with Sidak's multiple comparisons tests. Imported from immuneACCESS, the table was reduced by TCRdb to in-frame sequences with V and J called. These copies leave out some clones; in studies compared against another copy, an unresolved V gene accounts for under half, and the cause of the remainder is not known. That table furnishes V, J and clone size, whereas the DNA furnished D and trimming. In all, the sample holds more than 95,000 clones, and more than 80% of those were seen once. Jointly, the top ten make up approximately 4.4% of the sample.

The sample's time point label is to be understood as: about 28 days (+/-7) after the second vaccine dose. Because spike-specific TCR depth and breadth did not differ between the two schedules, AZD1222 recipients who got a second dose at roughly 4 weeks were pooled with those who got a second dose at roughly 12 weeks. Samples from vaccinated people were obtained from the UK trials COV001 and COV002, which included a single-blind randomized controlled phase 2/3 trial of AZD1222 (ChAdOx1 nCoV-19) in healthy adults. For TCRbeta chain sequencing, PBMC samples were collected from trial participants at day 0 and at day 28 after the second dose.

The rearranged segments are TRBV29-1 and TRBJ2-1; the D gene is perhaps TRBD1, on 6 matching bases. The TCR was taken from an adult who received the AZD1222 COVID-19 vaccine. The sample consisted of peripheral blood, taken 28 days after the second AZD1222 dose. For the CDR3, the sequence is CSTSQGLNEQFF. The nucleotides read TGCAGCACAAGCCAGGGGCTCAATGAGCAGTTCTTC.